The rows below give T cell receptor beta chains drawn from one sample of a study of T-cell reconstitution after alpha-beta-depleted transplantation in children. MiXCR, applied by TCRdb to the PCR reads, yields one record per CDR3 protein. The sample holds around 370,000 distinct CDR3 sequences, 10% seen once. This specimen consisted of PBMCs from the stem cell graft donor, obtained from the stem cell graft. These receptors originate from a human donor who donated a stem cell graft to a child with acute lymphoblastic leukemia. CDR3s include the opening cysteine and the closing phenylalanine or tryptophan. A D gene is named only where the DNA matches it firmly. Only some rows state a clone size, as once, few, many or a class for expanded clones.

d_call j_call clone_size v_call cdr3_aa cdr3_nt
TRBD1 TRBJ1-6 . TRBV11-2 CASSLGAPGQPYYFNNSPLHF TGTGCCAGCAGCTTAGGGGCCCCGGGACAGCCCTACTACTTTAATAATTCACCCCTCCACTTT
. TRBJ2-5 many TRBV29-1 CSVDRVETQYF TGCAGCGTTGACCGGGTTGAGACCCAGTACTTC
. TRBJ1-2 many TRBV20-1 CSNDISLSYTF TGCAGTAACGACATTTCCTTAAGCTACACCTTC
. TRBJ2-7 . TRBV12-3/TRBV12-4 CASSFRGGAYEQYF TGTGCCAGCAGTTTCCGTGGAGGGGCTTACGAGCAGTACTTC
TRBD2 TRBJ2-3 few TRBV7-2 CASSALAGFTDTQYF TGTGCCAGCAGCGCACTAGCGGGATTCACAGATACGCAGTATTTT
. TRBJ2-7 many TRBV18 CASSPTGDEQYF TGTGCCAGCTCACCAACGGGGGACGAGCAGTACTTC
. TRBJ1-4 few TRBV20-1 CSARARQLNNEKLFF TGCAGTGCTAGAGCACGGCAGCTTAACAATGAAAAACTGTTTTTT
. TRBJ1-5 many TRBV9 CASSVGPGAEQPQHF TGTGCCAGCAGCGTAGGGCCAGGGGCGGAACAGCCCCAGCATTTT
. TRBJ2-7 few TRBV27 CASSLSTPTREQYF TGTGCCAGCAGTTTATCGACTCCTACGCGGGAGCAGTACTTC
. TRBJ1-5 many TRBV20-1 CSASNPTYNQPQHF TGCAGTGCTAGTAATCCCACCTACAATCAGCCCCAGCATTTT
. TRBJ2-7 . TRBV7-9 CASSLGTEAEQYF TGTGCCAGCAGCTTAGGGACAGAGGCCGAGCAGTACTTC
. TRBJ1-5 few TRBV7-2 CASSSGQNQPQHF TGTGCCAGCAGCTCAGGACAGAATCAGCCCCAGCATTTT
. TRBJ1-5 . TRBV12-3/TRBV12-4 CASSLYSYSNQPQHF TGTGCCAGCAGTTTATACAGTTATAGCAATCAGCCCCAGCATTTT
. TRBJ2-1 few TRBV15 CATSLLLGVGVSNEQFF TGTGCCACCAGCCTTCTATTGGGGGTCGGGGTTTCCAATGAGCAGTTCTTC
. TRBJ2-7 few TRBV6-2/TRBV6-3 CASSYGGTLTYEQYF TGTGCCAGCAGTTACGGGGGGACCCTGACCTACGAGCAGTACTTC
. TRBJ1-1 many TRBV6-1 CASSQGGRMNTEAFF TGTGCCAGCAGTCAGGGAGGGAGAATGAACACTGAAGCTTTCTTT
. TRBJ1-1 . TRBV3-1 CASSSRHLMNTEAFF TGTGCCAGCAGCTCGAGACACCTTATGAACACTGAAGCTTTCTTT
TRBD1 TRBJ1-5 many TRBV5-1 CASSLDRGNQPQHF TGTGCCAGCAGCTTGGACAGGGGCAATCAGCCCCAGCATTTT
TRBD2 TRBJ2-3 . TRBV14 CASSQEVAGYVDTQYF TGTGCCAGCAGCCAAGAGGTAGCGGGATATGTAGATACGCAGTATTTT
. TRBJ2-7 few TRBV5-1 CASSLAKGEQYF TGCGCCAGCAGCTTGGCTAAAGGGGAGCAGTACTTC
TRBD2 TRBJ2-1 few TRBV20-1 CSAVTREGRNYNEQFF TGCAGTGCAGTGACGCGGGAGGGCCGCAACTACAATGAGCAGTTCTTC
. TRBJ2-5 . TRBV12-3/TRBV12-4 CASSLGRGPSQETQYF TGTGCCAGCAGTTTAGGGCGGGGACCTTCTCAAGAGACCCAGTACTTC
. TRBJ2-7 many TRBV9 CASSVGRGPTYEQYF TGTGCCAGCAGCGTAGGTAGAGGCCCCACCTACGAGCAGTACTTC
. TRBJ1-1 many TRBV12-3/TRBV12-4 CASSLVRPGSLTEAFF TGTGCCAGCAGTTTAGTCCGTCCGGGCTCGTTGACTGAAGCTTTCTTT
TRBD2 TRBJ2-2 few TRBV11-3 CASSFRTSGNGGELFF TGTGCCAGCAGCTTCAGGACTAGCGGGAACGGCGGGGAGCTGTTTTTT
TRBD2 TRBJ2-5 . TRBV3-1 CASSHPWTSGAETQYF TGTGCCAGCAGCCACCCCTGGACTAGCGGGGCAGAGACCCAGTACTTC
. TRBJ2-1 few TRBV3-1 CASSQDLTDNEQFF TGTGCCAGCAGCCAAGATCTCACAGACAATGAGCAGTTCTTC
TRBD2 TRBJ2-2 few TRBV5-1 CASSFREGRTGELFF TGCGCCAGCAGCTTCCGGGAGGGTCGAACCGGGGAGCTGTTTTTT
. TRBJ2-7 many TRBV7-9 CASSLVGGTYEQYF TGTGCCAGCAGCTTAGTCGGCGGAACCTACGAGCAGTACTTC
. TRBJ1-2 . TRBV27 CASSGYGRQDYGYTF TGTGCCAGCAGTGGTTATGGGCGACAGGACTATGGCTACACCTTC
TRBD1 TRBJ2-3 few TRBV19 CASSYLRGNTDTQYF TGTGCCAGTAGTTACCTCAGGGGGAACACAGATACGCAGTATTTT
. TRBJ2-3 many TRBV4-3 CASSPRMRDTQYF TGCGCCAGCAGCCCACGAATGAGAGATACGCAGTATTTT
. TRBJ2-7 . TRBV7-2 CASSLGGRSSYEQYF TGTGCCAGCAGCTTAGGAGGCAGGAGCTCCTACGAGCAGTACTTC
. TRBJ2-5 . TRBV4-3 CASSQGWTVPESQYF TGCGCCAGCAGCCAAGGATGGACGGTCCCTGAGTCCCAGTACTTC
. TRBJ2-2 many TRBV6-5 CASSPTGAGELFF TGTGCCAGCAGTCCGACCGGGGCCGGGGAGCTGTTTTTT
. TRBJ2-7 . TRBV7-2 CASSSGRWDEQYF TGTGCCAGCAGCTCGGGTAGGTGGGACGAGCAGTACTTC
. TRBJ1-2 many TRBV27 CASSLTAGAGYTF TGTGCCAGCAGTTTAACCGCGGGCGCGGGCTACACCTTC
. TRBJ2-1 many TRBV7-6 CASSLHPYNEQFF TGTGCCAGCAGCTTACACCCCTACAATGAGCAGTTCTTC
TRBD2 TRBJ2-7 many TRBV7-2 CASSMGLGSSYEQYF TGTGCCAGCAGCATGGGACTAGGAAGCTCCTACGAGCAGTACTTC
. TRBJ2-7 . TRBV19 CASSGGTENEQYF TGTGCCAGTAGTGGCGGGACGGAGAACGAGCAGTACTTC
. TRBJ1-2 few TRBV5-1 CASSPGGAGVHGYTF TGCGCCAGCAGCCCCGGAGGGGCAGGGGTTCATGGCTACACCTTC
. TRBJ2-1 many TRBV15 CATSRGNPNNEQFF TGTGCCACCAGCAGAGGTAACCCAAACAATGAGCAGTTCTTC
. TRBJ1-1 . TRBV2 CASSDLYGGMNTEAFF TGTGCCAGCAGTGACCTGTATGGGGGAATGAACACTGAAGCTTTCTTT
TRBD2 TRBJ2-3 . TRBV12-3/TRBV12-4 CASSRLAGNDTQYF TGTGCCAGCAGCCGACTAGCGGGAAATGATACGCAGTATTTT
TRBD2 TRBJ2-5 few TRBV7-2 CASSLVLRLAAGETQYF TGTGCCAGCAGCTTAGTTTTGAGACTAGCGGCTGGGGAGACCCAGTACTTC
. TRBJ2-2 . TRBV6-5 CASSLWTGELFF TGTGCCAGCAGCCTCTGGACCGGGGAGCTGTTTTTT
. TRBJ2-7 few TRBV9 CASSVDRPPYEQYF TGTGCCAGCAGCGTAGATAGGCCCCCCTACGAGCAGTACTTC
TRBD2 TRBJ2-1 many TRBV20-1 CSARVPGLAGGKNNEQFF TGCAGTGCTAGAGTACCGGGACTAGCGGGAGGGAAAAACAATGAGCAGTTCTTC
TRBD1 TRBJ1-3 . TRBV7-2 CASSLGQGGDTIYF TGTGCCAGCAGCCTTGGACAGGGAGGGGACACCATATATTTT
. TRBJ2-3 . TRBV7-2 CASSLRGRGSNQPQYF TGTGCCAGCAGCCTTAGAGGCAGGGGTAGCAATCAGCCCCAGTATTTT
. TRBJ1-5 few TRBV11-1 CASSLVPFVGTAGNQPQHF TGTGCCAGCAGCTTAGTCCCCTTCGTAGGAACCGCGGGCAATCAGCCCCAGCATTTT
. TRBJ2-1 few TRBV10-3 CAISDGKAGAYNEQFF TGTGCCATCAGTGATGGGAAAGCAGGGGCCTACAATGAGCAGTTCTTC
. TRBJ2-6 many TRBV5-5 CASSLVDSGANVLTF TGTGCCAGCAGCTTGGTGGACTCTGGGGCCAACGTCCTGACTTTC
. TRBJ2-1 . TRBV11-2 CASSLWLVLSSYNEQFF TGTGCCAGCAGCTTATGGCTAGTTCTAAGCTCCTACAATGAGCAGTTCTTC
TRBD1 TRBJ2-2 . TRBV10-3 CAINRGHGTGELFF TGTGCCATCAACAGGGGGCACGGTACCGGGGAGCTGTTTTTT
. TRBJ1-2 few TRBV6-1 CASAGGRGNYGYTF TGTGCCAGCGCCGGGGGAAGAGGGAACTATGGCTACACCTTC
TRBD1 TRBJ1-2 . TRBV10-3 CAISAGQGFSGYTF TGTGCCATCAGTGCCGGACAGGGCTTCAGTGGCTACACCTTC